The 9 T cell receptor beta chains presented below share a single source sample, sequenced in a study of T cell responses to AZD1222 COVID-19 vaccine (dated by TCRdb to the early 2020s). The receptor library was made with the immunoSEQ multiplex PCR assay. TCRdb re-hosts the immuneACCESS table, in-frame sequences only. Its copies lack some clones; in the studies checked, an unresolved V gene accounts for under half of them, and the cause for the rest is not known. Counted in this sample were 100,000 to 150,000 clones; around 84% of them appeared once. The ten largest clones capture approximately 20% of the sample. What this sample's time point label stands for: baseline before first vaccination. The sample consisted of peripheral blood, taken on day 0 of AZD1222 vaccination. The receptors shown here come from an adult in good health.

The chain couples TRBV5-1 to TRBJ2-7, with 9 bases fitting TRBD1. After removal of 2 bases from V and 3 bases from J, the junction contained 6 bases not matched to a gene. The length of the CDR3 is 15 residues. Germline values: CDR1 SGHRS, CDR2 YFSETQ. The CDR3 region has the DNA TGCGCCAGCAGCTTAAGGACAGGGGAGATCTACGAGCAGTACTTC. Protein: CASSLRTGEIYEQYF.

The genes are TRBV27 and TRBJ2-7, with D perhaps matching TRBD1 (5 bases). The CDR3 is 12 residues long. Per the germline V gene, CDR1 is MNHEY and CDR2 is SMNVEV (reference sequence). Trimming shortened V by 2 bases and J by 3 bases, and 5 bases separated the two germline ends. The CDR3 DNA reads TGTGCCAGCAGTTTAGACAGCTACGAGCAGTACTTC. Translated, it gives CASSLDSYEQYF.

This clone came up a few times. The genes are TRBV29-1 and TRBJ2-1; perhaps TRBD2 as D (5 bases). The CDR3 extends over 14 amino acids. Germline CDR1 is SQVTM and CDR2 is ANQGSEA. Trimming shortened V by 8 bases and J by 4 bases, and 18 bases separated the two germline ends. The CDR3: CSLDLVEAYNEQFF. CDR3 bases: TGCAGCTTGGACCTGGTGGAGGCGTACAATGAGCAGTTCTTC.

In its sample, this clone was seen once. The chain uses TRBV30 and TRBJ1-6; D remains unclear. The V gene's germline CDR1 is GTSNPN and CDR2 SVGIG (reference sequence). V dropped 7 bases and J dropped 0 bases, with 10 bases sitting between them. CDR3 length equals 14 residues. DNA of the CDR3: TGTGCCTTCACCCAGAGCTCCTATAATTCACCCCTCCACTTT. Its protein product is CAFTQSSYNSPLHF.

This clone was seen only once. The CDR3 sequence: CASNEFPTSSYEQYF. The CDR3 region has the DNA TGCGCCAGCAACGAATTTCCCACAAGTTCCTACGAGCAGTACTTC. The chain joins TRBV5-1 to TRBJ2-7; D gene unclear. CDR1 and CDR2 from the germline V gene are SGHRS and YFSETQ. This CDR3 is built from 15 residues. V lost 6 bases to trimming and J lost 1 base, with 17 bases between them.

The chain couples TRBV5-6 to TRBJ1-5; no definite D call. The V end was cut by 2 bases, the J end by 5 bases, with 5 bases between. Per the germline V gene, CDR1 is SGHDT and CDR2 is YYEEEE. The CDR3 consists of 12 residues. This CDR3 reads CASSLQYQPQHF. DNA of the CDR3: TGTGCCAGCAGCTTACAGTATCAGCCCCAGCATTTT. The full variable domain, its missing parts supplied by reference TRBV5-6 and TRBJ1-5, is DAGVTQSPTHLIKTRGQQVTLRCSPKSGHDTVSWYQQALGQGPQFIFQYYEEEERQRGNFPDRFSGHQFPNYSSELNVNALLLGDSALYLCASSLQYQPQHFGDGTRLSIL.

This chain links TRBV7-2 with TRBJ1-2; D perhaps matches TRBD1 (6 bases). CDR3 length: 15 amino acids. Trimming took off 4 bases at V and 7 bases at J, with 19 bases between the two ends. Germline CDR1 reads SGHTA; CDR2 reads FQGNSA. CDR3 in amino acids: CASSSQGLGEGGYTF. In nucleotides, the CDR3 is TGTGCCAGCAGCTCGCAGGGGTTAGGGGAAGGTGGCTACACCTTC.

The V and J genes are TRBV27 and TRBJ1-2; 8 nucleotides agree with TRBD1. This CDR3 spans 15 amino acids. Trimming took 2 bases from V and 10 from J; bases not matched to a gene: 12. Germline CDR1 MNHEY, CDR2 SMNVEV (reference sequence). The CDR3 sequence is CASSLNSGTGVDYTF. As DNA, the CDR3 is TGTGCCAGCAGTTTAAATTCCGGGACAGGAGTTGACTACACCTTC.

Remarks on this clone: The junction shows a germline mismatch at one end, possibly a read error. This chain links TRBV29-1 with TRBJ1-2; D remains unclear. The germline CDR1 and CDR2 sequences are SQVTM and ANQGSEA. The CDR3 is made up of 13 amino acids. The CDR3 reads CSVEGWGIYGYTF. CDR3 bases: TGCAGCGTAGAAGGCTGGGGAATCTATGGCTACACCTTC.